Following are 29 T cell receptor beta chains from one sample sequenced in a study of shared clonotypes between healthy human individuals. Sequencing used immunoSEQ multiplex PCR; TCRdb keeps in-frame clones, though not all of them. This sample has fewer than 850,000 clones; roughly 91% occur once, and the top ten carry more than 30%. Sequenced material: memory CD8+ T cells from PBMCs. Subset indicated: CD45RO+ cells pooled with CCR7-negative TemRA cells. These receptors all come from a young man in good health. Some clones in this sample may be carry-over from other donors' samples.

This chain connects TRBV6-5 to TRBJ2-5; D perhaps matches TRBD2 (7 bases). In germline, CDR1 is MNHEY, CDR2 SVGAGI. V was trimmed by 7 bases and J by 5 bases, leaving 17 bases between them. The CDR3 totals 14 residues. The CDR3 coding sequence is TGTGCCAGCATGCGGGGGCGTAAGAGTGAGACCCAGTACTTC. Protein product: CASMRGRKSETQYF.

The rearrangement links TRBV9 to TRBJ1-4; no firm D call. The CDR3 extends over 14 amino acids. The germline CDR1 and CDR2 sequences are SGDLS and YYNGEE. V lost 0 bases, J lost 3 bases, and 6 bases lay in between. CDR3 coding DNA: TGTGCCAGCAGCGTAGGGGGTTCTAATGAAAAACTGTTTTTT. This encodes CASSVGGSNEKLFF.

This chain uses TRBV7-8 with TRBJ1-1, with D maybe TRBD1 (5 bases). CDR1 is SGHVS and CDR2 is FQNEAQ in the germline V gene. The CDR3 runs 13 residues. Trimming pared 5 bases from V and 10 bases from J, leaving 17 bases between. DNA for the CDR3: TGTGCCAGCAGCCTGTCCGCGACAGTTTTAGCTTTCTTT. Its protein product is CASSLSATVLAFF. The entire variable domain, with the rest obtained from reference TRBV7-8 and TRBJ1-1, is as follows: GAGVSQSPRYKVAKRGQDVALRCDPISGHVSLFWYQQALGQGPEFLTYFQNEAQLDKSGLPSDRFFAERPEGSVSTLKIQRTQQEDSAVYLCASSLSATVLAFFGQGTRLTVV.

The chain couples TRBV5-4 to TRBJ2-1; no definite D call. There are 13 residues in the CDR3. The V gene lost 4 bases and the J gene lost 5 bases, with 10 bases spanning the gap. The germline CDR1 and CDR2 sequences are SGHNT and YYREEE (reference sequence). CDR3 residues: CASSPGRDNEQFF. The CDR3 DNA sequence: TGTGCCAGCAGCCCCGGACGTGACAATGAGCAGTTCTTC.

The CDR3 bases are TGCGCCAGCAGCCAAGGAGGGACGAGGGTGGGAAACACCATATATTTT. Its protein is CASSQGGTRVGNTIYF. This chain links TRBV4-1 with TRBJ1-3; D possibly corresponds to TRBD1 (5 bases). Trimming cost V 1 base and J 4 bases, with 14 bases left between them. The CDR3 covers 16 residues. The V gene's germline CDR1 is MGHRA and CDR2 YSYEKL.

This chain connects TRBV10-3 to TRBJ1-2; D gene ambiguous. The CDR3 contains 14 residues. Trimming cost V 10 bases and J 8 bases, with 23 bases left between them. The germline V gene encodes CDR1 ENHRY and CDR2 SYGVKD. The CDR3 DNA sequence: TGTGCCACCCGACCGGAGACCCCCGTAAAGGGCTACACCTTC. This sequence encodes CATRPETPVKGYTF.

This clone was counted a single time. The chain uses TRBV4-3 and TRBJ2-1, with TRBD2 as a possible D gene (5 bases). Germline lookup yields CDR1 LGHNA and CDR2 YSLEER. With 4 bases removed from V and 0 bases from J, the gap between germline ends came to 10 bases. The CDR3 extends over 15 amino acids. CDR3 bases: TGCGCCAGCAGCCCAGGACTGTCCTCCTACAATGAGCAGTTCTTC. Translation: CASSPGLSSYNEQFF.

The rearrangement links TRBV21-1 to TRBJ1-5; TRBD1 is taken as the D call from the table, unchecked against the DNA. TRBV21-1 is assigned pseudogene status. This CDR3 is 18 amino acids long. The CDR3 spells CASSARQGVIYSNQPQHF. CDR3 nucleotide sequence: TGTGCCAGCAGCGCCCGGCAGGGGGTAATTTATAGCAATCAGCCCCAGCATTTT.

The count of this clone is one. This chain uses TRBV7-6 with TRBJ1-5, with no clear D. V lost 1 base and J 5 bases, leaving 9 bases between the germline ends. Germline lookup yields CDR1 SGHVS and CDR2 FNYEAQ. CDR3 length equals 14 residues. CDR3 bases: TGTGCCAGCAGCTTAGACCGGAGCGATCAGCCCCAGCATTTT. This codes for CASSLDRSDQPQHF.

J is TRBJ2-7 and V is TRBV9, with TRBD2 matching over 10 bases. V lost 3 bases and J lost 3; bases outside the gene matches: 3. Germline loops: CDR1 SGDLS, CDR2 YYNGEE. The CDR3 sequence is 14 residues long. The CDR3 protein is CASSGTSGLYEQYF. The CDR3 nucleotides are TGTGCCAGCAGCGGGACTAGCGGACTCTACGAGCAGTACTTC.

The chain recombines TRBV30 with TRBJ2-3, with 10 bases lining up with TRBD1. Trimming took 1 base from V and 1 from J; bases not matched to a gene: 2. CDR3 length equals 15 residues. The germline gives CDR1 GTSNPN, CDR2 SVGIG (reference sequence). The CDR3 DNA follows: TGTGCCTGGAGTGCCGGGACAGGGGGCACAGATACGCAGTATTTT. It yields the protein CAWSAGTGGTDTQYF.

This sequence joins TRBV27 and TRBJ1-1; D gene unclear. CDR1 and CDR2 from the germline V gene are MNHEY and SMNVEV (reference sequence). The length of the CDR3 is 11 residues. Trimming shortened V by 6 bases and J by 6 bases, and 8 bases separated the two germline ends. CDR3 region: CASSGGPEAFF. CDR3 DNA: TGTGCCAGCAGCGGTGGCCCTGAAGCTTTCTTT.

For this clone: This is likely an artifact of a read error, given a far larger clone one base away. This chain joins TRBV5-4 and TRBJ2-7; no definite D call. V gave up 0 bases and J gave up 3 bases, with 10 bases separating them. Germline CDR1 and CDR2: SGHNT and YYREEE (reference sequence). The CDR3 runs to 14 residues. The CDR3 nucleotides are TGTGCCAGCAGCTTGGGGCTATTCCTCTACGAGCAGTACTTC. It specifies CASSLGLFLYEQYF.

The V gene is TRBV6-5, the J gene TRBJ2-7; D is unclear. Germline V lookup: CDR1 MNHEY, CDR2 SVGAGI. This CDR3 region has 14 residues. The ends were cut back, 0 bases at V and 5 bases at J, with 11 bases in the middle. The chain's CDR3 is CASSYSRPPHEQYF. CDR3 coding DNA: TGTGCCAGCAGTTACTCGCGACCACCCCACGAGCAGTACTTC.

V gene TRBV27 combines with J gene TRBJ1-4, with 9 nucleotides matching TRBD1. V lost 6 bases and J lost 8; bases outside the gene matches: 4. Germline CDR1 MNHEY, CDR2 SMNVEV (reference sequence). CDR3 length: 13 amino acids. The CDR3 nucleotides are TGTGCCAGCAGACAGGACAGGGGAGAAAAACTGTTTTTT. Its translation: CASRQDRGEKLFF. Looking up the rest from reference TRBV27 and TRBJ1-4 gives the full variable domain: EAQVTQNPRYLITVTGKKLTVTCSQNMNHEYMSWYRQDPGLGLRQIYYSMNVEVTDKGDVPEGYKVSRKEKRNFPLILESPSPNQTSLYFCASRQDRGEKLFFGSGTQLSVL.

The chain recombines TRBV11-2 with TRBJ2-7; D is uncertain. This CDR3 is 11 amino acids long. Trimming removed 1 base from V and 6 bases from J, with 4 bases in between. Germline V lookup: CDR1 SGHAT, CDR2 FQNNGV. The DNA of the CDR3 is TGTGCCAGCAGCTTAGTGGGCGAGCAGTACTTC. This codes for CASSLVGEQYF.

The sample holds many counts of this clone. V is TRBV6-6 and J is TRBJ2-7, with 8 bases that match TRBD1. V shed 5 bases, J shed 6 bases, and the junction held 6 bases outside the gene matches. The CDR3 length is 13 residues. Germline V gives CDR1 MNHNY, CDR2 SVGAGI (reference sequence). CDR3 bases: TGTGCCAGCAGTACAGGGGGTTTCGCCGAGCAGTACTTC. It encodes CASSTGGFAEQYF.

CDR3 DNA sequence: TGTGCCAGCTCACCACCGAGACTAGCGGACAATGAGCAGTTCTTC. Amino acid sequence: CASSPPRLADNEQFF. The J gene is TRBJ2-1, the V gene TRBV18; 9 bases are shared with TRBD2. The CDR3 spans 15 residues. Trimming removed 0 bases from V and 5 bases from J; junction bases left unmatched: 2. Germline V gene sequence: CDR1 KGHSH, CDR2 LQKENI.

This clone showed up just once. This rearrangement joins TRBV5-4 to TRBJ1-1; TRBD1 might be the D (6 bases). Germline loops: CDR1 SGHNT, CDR2 YYREEE (reference sequence). This CDR3 region has 14 residues. Trimming left V 0 bases short and J 2 bases short, with 8 bases between. The CDR3 DNA follows: TGTGCCAGCAGCTTGGACAGGGTAAACACTGAAGCTTTCTTT. Translated, it gives CASSLDRVNTEAFF.

This rearrangement joins TRBV15 to TRBJ2-7; 7 bases fit TRBD2. This CDR3 is 17 amino acids long. Germline V gene lookup returns CDR1 LNHNV and CDR2 YYDKDF (reference sequence). V shed 5 bases and J 0 bases; nucleotides not matched to a gene: 13. CDR3 in DNA: TGTGCCACCAGCTCTACACAGCTTAGCGGGCCCTCCTACGAGCAGTACTTC. Protein: CATSSTQLSGPSYEQYF.

The rearrangement links TRBV9 to TRBJ2-1, with unresolved D. Germline loops: CDR1 SGDLS, CDR2 YYNGEE. Trimming removed 0 bases from V and 4 bases from J, with 17 bases in between. This CDR3 region has 17 residues. The CDR3 region is CASSVGLLSGSYNEQFF. CDR3 nucleotide sequence: TGTGCCAGCAGCGTAGGTCTCCTAAGTGGGTCATACAATGAGCAGTTCTTC.

The chain couples TRBV6-5 to TRBJ1-2; D call uncertain. The germline V and J ends were trimmed by 2 bases and 13 bases, with 20 bases remaining between them. This CDR3 is 14 amino acids long. Germline-derived CDR1 and CDR2 are MNHEY and SVGAGI. Here the CDR3 DNA reads TGTGCCAGCAGTTACCACAAGAAATTACAAGCCTCCACCTTC. It codes for CASSYHKKLQASTF.

Note on this clone: A clone one base away is much larger, so this may be a read error. The rearrangement uses TRBV7-3 and TRBJ2-2; TRBD2 matches 10 bases. Germline V gene data show CDR1 as SGHTA and CDR2 as FQGTGA. This CDR3 spans 15 amino acids. Germline trimming cut 5 bases from V and 3 bases from J; bases unmatched to any gene: 3. The CDR3 sequence: CASSPLAGDTGELFF. CDR3 bases: TGTGCCAGCAGCCCTCTAGCGGGAGACACCGGGGAGCTGTTTTTT.

This chain uses TRBV6-1 with TRBJ2-7; D may be TRBD2 (6 bases). Germline V gene data show CDR1 as MNHNS and CDR2 as SASEGT. This CDR3 is 13 amino acids long. V lost 6 bases and J 3 bases, leaving 12 bases between the germline ends. CDR3 sequence (DNA): TGTGCCAGCAGGGCTGTCGGGAGCTACGAGCAGTACTTC. This gives the protein CASRAVGSYEQYF.

The chain combines TRBV29-1 with TRBJ1-1; no reliable D call. The CDR3 has 16 amino acids. Trimming shortened V by 0 bases and J by 4 bases, and 18 bases separated the two germline ends. Germline V gene sequence: CDR1 SQVTM, CDR2 ANQGSEA. The CDR3 region is CSVEDGRQGWGTEAFF. The CDR3 nucleotides read TGCAGCGTTGAAGATGGCAGGCAAGGCTGGGGCACTGAAGCTTTCTTT.

This clone was seen just once. V and J are TRBV27 and TRBJ2-2, with 12 positions matching TRBD2. The CDR3 runs to 15 residues. The junction had 5 bases not matched to a gene; V was cut back by 6 bases and J by 6 bases. Per germline, CDR1 MNHEY and CDR2 SMNVEV (reference sequence). DNA of the CDR3: TGTGCCAGCAGCCGACTAGCGGGAGACCCCGGGGAGCTGTTTTTT. Amino acid sequence: CASSRLAGDPGELFF.

V usage is TRBV4-2 and J usage is TRBJ2-1, with 8 nucleotides matching TRBD2. V lost 3 bases and J lost 8; bases outside the gene matches: 15. The CDR3 has 17 residues. CDR1 is LGHNA, CDR2 YNFKEQ, per germline. The CDR3 spells CASSQAPRGGRFDEQFF. In nucleotides, the CDR3 is TGTGCCAGCAGCCAGGCCCCCCGGGGCGGGAGGTTCGATGAGCAGTTCTTC.

This rearrangement joins TRBV4-1 to TRBJ2-7; the D gene could be TRBD1 or TRBD2 (5 bases each). The CDR3 runs 14 residues. Germline lookup yields CDR1 MGHRA and CDR2 YSYEKL. V lost 4 bases and J 5 bases, leaving 15 bases between the germline ends. As DNA, the CDR3 is TGCGCCAGCAGCCCCCGAAGGGACCGGCACGAGCAGTACTTC. Translated: CASSPRRDRHEQYF.

The rearrangement joins TRBV5-1 to TRBJ2-7, with TRBD1 matching over 7 bases. Germline CDR1 and CDR2: SGHRS and YFSETQ. The CDR3 is made up of 14 amino acids. V trimming: 1 base; J trimming: 2 bases; junction bases outside the gene matches: 3. The CDR3 sequence is CASSLRDSPYEQYF. In nucleotides, the CDR3 is TGCGCCAGCAGCTTGAGGGACAGCCCCTACGAGCAGTACTTC.